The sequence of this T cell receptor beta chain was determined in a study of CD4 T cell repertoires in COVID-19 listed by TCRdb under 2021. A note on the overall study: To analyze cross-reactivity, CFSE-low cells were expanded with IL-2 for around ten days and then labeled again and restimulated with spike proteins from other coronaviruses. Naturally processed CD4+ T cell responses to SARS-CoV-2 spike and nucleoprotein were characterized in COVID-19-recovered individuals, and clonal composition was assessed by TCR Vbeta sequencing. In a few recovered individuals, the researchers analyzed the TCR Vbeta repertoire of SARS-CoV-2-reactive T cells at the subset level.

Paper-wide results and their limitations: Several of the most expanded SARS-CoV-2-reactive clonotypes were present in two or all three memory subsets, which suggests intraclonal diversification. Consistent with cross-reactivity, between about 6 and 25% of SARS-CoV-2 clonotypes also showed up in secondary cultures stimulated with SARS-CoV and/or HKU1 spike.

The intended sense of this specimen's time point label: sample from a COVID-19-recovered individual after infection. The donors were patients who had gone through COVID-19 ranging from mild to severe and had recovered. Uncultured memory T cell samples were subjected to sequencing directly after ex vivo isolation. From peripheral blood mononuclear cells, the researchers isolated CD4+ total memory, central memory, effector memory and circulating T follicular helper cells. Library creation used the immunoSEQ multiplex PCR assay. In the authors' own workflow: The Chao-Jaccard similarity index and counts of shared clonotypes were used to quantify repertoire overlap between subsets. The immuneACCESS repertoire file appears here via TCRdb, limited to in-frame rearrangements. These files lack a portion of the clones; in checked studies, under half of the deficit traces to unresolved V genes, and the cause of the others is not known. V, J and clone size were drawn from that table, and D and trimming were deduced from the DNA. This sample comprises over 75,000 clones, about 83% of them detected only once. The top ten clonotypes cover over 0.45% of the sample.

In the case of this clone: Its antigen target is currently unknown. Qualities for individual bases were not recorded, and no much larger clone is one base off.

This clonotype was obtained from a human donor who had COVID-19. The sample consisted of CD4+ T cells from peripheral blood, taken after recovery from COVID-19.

At the DNA level, the sequence is TGTGCCAGCAGCTTTGGGGGGGATTTAACCGGGGAGCTGTTTTTT. Its translation is CASSFGGDLTGELFF. The chain couples TRBV7-8 to TRBJ2-2; 7 bases in the middle match TRBD2. From the cysteine through the phenylalanine, the CDR3 covers 15 amino acids. Just the 45-base CDR3 DNA is kept, in frame starting at base 1. According to the germline V gene, CDR1 reads SGHVS and CDR2 reads FQNEAQ. Unmatched junction bases come to 6, with V trimmed by 3 bases and J by 5 bases. With all but the CDR3 taken from the reference TRBV7-8 and TRBJ2-2 genes, the full variable domain is: GAGVSQSPRYKVAKRGQDVALRCDPISGHVSLFWYQQALGQGPEFLTYFQNEAQLDKSGLPSDRFFAERPEGSVSTLKIQRTQQEDSAVYLCASSFGGDLTGELFFGEGSRLTVL.